This TCR beta chain was identified during a study of blood T cell repertoires in COVID-19. About the study: Donors in the United States, Italy and Spain gave samples during acute or convalescent COVID-19.

With 1 base removed from V and 1 base from J, the gap between germline ends came to 8 bases. CDR3 size: 15 residues. Germline assignment: CDR1 SEHNR and CDR2 FQNEAQ (reference sequence). Clones were sequenced by immunoSEQ multiplex PCR, and TCRdb holds only the in-frame ones, with some missing. Among fewer than 80,000 clones listed, around 77% were seen once. The V call is TRBV7-9, the J call TRBJ1-5, with a weak D call TRBD1 (6 bases). This clonotype originated in a human donor in a cohort sampled during active COVID-19. The sample was peripheral blood. CDR3 loop: CASSLGDISNQPQHF. CDR3 in DNA: TGTGCCAGCAGCTTAGGGGACATCAGCAATCAGCCCCAGCATTTT.